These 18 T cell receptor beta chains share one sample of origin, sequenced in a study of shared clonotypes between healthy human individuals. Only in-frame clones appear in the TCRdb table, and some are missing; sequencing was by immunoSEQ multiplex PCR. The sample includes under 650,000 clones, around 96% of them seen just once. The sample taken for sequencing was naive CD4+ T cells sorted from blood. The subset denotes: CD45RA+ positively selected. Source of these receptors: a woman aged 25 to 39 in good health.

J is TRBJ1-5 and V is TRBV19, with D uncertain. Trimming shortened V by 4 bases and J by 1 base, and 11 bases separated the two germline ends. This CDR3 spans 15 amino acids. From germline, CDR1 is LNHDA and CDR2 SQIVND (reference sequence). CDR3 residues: CASSTTTESNQPQHF. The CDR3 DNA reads TGTGCCAGTAGTACTACGACGGAGAGCAATCAGCCCCAGCATTTT.

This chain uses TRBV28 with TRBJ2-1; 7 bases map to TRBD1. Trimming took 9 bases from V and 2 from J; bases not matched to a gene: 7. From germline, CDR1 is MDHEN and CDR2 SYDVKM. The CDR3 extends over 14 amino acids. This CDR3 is CASSGTAAYNEQFF. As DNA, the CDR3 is TGTGCCAGTTCCGGGACAGCCGCCTACAATGAGCAGTTCTTC.

The CDR3 loop reads CASSLAGTYYGYTF. CDR3 sequence (DNA): TGCGCCAGCAGCTTGGCCGGAACCTACTATGGCTACACCTTC. The gene calls are TRBV5-1 and TRBJ1-2, with D unclear. Germline V gene sequence: CDR1 SGHRS, CDR2 YFSETQ. V lost 0 bases and J 3 bases, leaving 9 bases between the germline ends. The CDR3 is 14 amino acids.

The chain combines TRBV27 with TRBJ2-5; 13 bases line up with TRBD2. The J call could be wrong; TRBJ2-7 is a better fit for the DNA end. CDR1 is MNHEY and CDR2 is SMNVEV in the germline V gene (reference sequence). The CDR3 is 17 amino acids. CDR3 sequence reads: CASSLSIGTSGTYEQYF. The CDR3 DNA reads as TGTGCCAGCAGTTTATCGATAGGGACTAGCGGGACGTACGAGCAGTACTTC.

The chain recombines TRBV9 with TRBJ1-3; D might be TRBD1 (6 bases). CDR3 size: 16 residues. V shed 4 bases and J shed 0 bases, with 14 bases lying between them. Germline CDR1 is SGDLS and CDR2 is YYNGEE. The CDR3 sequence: CASSKGGRFSGNTIYF. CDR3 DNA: TGTGCCAGCAGCAAGGGGGGGAGGTTCTCTGGAAACACCATATATTTT.

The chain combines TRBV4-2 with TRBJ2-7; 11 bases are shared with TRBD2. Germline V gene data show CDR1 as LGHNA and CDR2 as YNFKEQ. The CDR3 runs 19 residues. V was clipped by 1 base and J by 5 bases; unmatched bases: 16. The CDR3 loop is CASSQVQGLAASHGHEQYF. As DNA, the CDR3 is TGTGCCAGCAGCCAAGTACAGGGACTAGCGGCCTCCCACGGGCACGAGCAGTACTTC.

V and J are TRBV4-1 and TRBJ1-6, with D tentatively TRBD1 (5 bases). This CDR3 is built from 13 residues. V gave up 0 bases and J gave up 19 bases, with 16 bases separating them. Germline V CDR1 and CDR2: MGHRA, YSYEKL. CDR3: CASSQEWQGRGHF. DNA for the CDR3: TGCGCCAGCAGCCAAGAGTGGCAGGGCCGAGGGCACTTT.

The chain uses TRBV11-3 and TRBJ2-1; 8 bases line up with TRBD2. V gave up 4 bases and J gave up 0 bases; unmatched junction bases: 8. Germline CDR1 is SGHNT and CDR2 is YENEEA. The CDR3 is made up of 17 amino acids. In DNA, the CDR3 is TGTGCCAGCAGCTCCAAGCGGGAGCGCTACTCCTACAATGAGCAGTTCTTC. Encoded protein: CASSSKRERYSYNEQFF.

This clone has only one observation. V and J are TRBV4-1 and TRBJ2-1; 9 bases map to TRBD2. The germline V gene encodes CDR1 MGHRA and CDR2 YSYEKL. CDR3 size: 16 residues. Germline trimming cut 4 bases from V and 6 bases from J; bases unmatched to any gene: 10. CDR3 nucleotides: TGCGCCAGCAGCCGGACCCCCAGCGGGGGGCCCAATGAGCAGTTCTTC. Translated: CASSRTPSGGPNEQFF.

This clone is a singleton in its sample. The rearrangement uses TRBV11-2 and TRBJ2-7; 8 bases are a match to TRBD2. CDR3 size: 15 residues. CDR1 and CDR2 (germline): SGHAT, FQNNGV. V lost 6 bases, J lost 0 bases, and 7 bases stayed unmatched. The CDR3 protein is CASRALAARSYEQYF. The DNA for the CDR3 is TGTGCCAGCAGAGCACTAGCGGCCCGCTCCTACGAGCAGTACTTC.

The CDR3 coding sequence is TGTGCCAGCAGCTTCCTGGGCGGGAGGCGCGAGACCCAGTACTTC. Its protein product is CASSFLGGRRETQYF. This chain joins TRBV7-3 and TRBJ2-5; TRBD2 matches at 8 bases. Germline V gene sequence: CDR1 SGHTA, CDR2 FQGTGA. V shed 3 bases and J 5 bases; nucleotides not matched to a gene: 8. This CDR3 has 15 amino acids.

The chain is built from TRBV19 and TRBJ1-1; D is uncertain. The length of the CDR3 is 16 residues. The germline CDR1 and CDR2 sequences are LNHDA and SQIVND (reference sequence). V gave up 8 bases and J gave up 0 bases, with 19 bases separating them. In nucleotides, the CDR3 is TGTGCCAGTGCCGATGGCTGGCCGCAAATGAACACTGAAGCTTTCTTT. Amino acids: CASADGWPQMNTEAFF. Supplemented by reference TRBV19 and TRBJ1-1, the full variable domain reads DGGITQSPKYLFRKEGQNVTLSCEQNLNHDAMYWYRQDPGQGLRLIYYSQIVNDFQKGDIAEGYSVSREKKESFPLTVTSAQKNPTAFYLCASADGWPQMNTEAFFGQGTRLTVV.

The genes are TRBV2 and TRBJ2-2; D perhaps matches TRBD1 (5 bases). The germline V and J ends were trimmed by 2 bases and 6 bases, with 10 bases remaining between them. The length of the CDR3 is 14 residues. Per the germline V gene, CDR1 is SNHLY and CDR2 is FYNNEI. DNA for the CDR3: TGTGCCAGCAGTGAACAGGGTAAAGCCGGGGAGCTGTTTTTT. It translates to CASSEQGKAGELFF.

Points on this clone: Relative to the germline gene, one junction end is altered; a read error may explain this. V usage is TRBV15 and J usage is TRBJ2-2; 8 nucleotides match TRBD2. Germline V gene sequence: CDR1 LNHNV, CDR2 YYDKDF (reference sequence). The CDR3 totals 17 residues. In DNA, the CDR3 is TGTGCCACCAGCGGAGACAGAGCGGGGGCGGGCACCGGGGAGCTGTTTTTT. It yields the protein CATSGDRAGAGTGELFF. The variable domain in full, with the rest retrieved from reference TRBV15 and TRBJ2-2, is DAMVIQNPRYQVTQFGKPVTLSCSQTLNHNVMYWYQQKSSQAPKLLFHYYDKDFNNEADTPDNFQSRRPNTSFCFLDIRSPGLGDTAMYLCATSGDRAGAGTGELFFGEGSRLTVL.

The CDR3 region is CASKDRDPSYEQYF. The DNA for the CDR3 is TGTGCCAGCAAAGACAGGGATCCTTCCTACGAGCAGTACTTC. The chain uses TRBV6-5 and TRBJ2-7; 7 nucleotides match TRBD1. J was trimmed by 1 base and V by 7 bases; bases with no gene match: 7. The CDR3 has 14 amino acids. Germline CDR1 MNHEY, CDR2 SVGAGI.

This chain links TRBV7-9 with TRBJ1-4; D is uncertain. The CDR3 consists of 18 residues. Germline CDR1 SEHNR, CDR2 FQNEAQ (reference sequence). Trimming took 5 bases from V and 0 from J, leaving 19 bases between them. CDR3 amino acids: CASSPRWAVLATNEKLFF. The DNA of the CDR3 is TGTGCCAGCAGCCCCCGGTGGGCGGTTCTTGCAACTAATGAAAAACTGTTTTTT. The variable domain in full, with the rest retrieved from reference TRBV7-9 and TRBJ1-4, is DTGVSQNPRHKITKRGQNVTFRCDPISEHNRLYWYRQTLGQGPEFLTYFQNEAQLEKSRLLSDRFSAERPKGSFSTLEIQRTEQGDSAMYLCASSPRWAVLATNEKLFFGSGTQLSVL.

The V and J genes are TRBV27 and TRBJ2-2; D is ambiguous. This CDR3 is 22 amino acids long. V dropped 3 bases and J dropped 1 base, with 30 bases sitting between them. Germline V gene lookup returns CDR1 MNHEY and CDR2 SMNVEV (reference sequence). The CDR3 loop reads CASSFRYITPSTFPQNTGELFF. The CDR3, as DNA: TGTGCCAGCAGTTTTCGTTATATAACCCCCTCAACCTTCCCCCAGAACACCGGGGAGCTGTTTTTT.

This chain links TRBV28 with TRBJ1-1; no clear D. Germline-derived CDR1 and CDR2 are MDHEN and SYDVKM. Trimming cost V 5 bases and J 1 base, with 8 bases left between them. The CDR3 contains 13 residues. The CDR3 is CASSPVANTEAFF. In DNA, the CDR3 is TGTGCCAGCAGTCCGGTGGCGAACACTGAAGCTTTCTTT. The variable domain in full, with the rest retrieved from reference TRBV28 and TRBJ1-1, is DVKVTQSSRYLVKRTGEKVFLECVQDMDHENMFWYRQDPGLGLRLIYFSYDVKMKEKGDIPEGYSVSREKKERFSLILESASTNQTSMYLCASSPVANTEAFFGQGTRLTVV.